The text below deals with one T cell receptor beta chain. The data are from a study of blood T cell repertoires in COVID-19. Looking at the study overall: Sites in the United States, Italy and Spain provided acute and convalescent COVID-19 samples. In each case, the material was cDNA or gDNA derived from T cells, B-cell-depleted T cells, or PBMCs.

J lost 7 bases, V lost 4 bases, and 6 bases had no gene match. The CDR3 runs 15 residues. CDR1 SGHRS and CDR2 YFSETQ come from the germline V gene. Authors' analysis steps: Estimation of nucleated cell counts was performed using reference gene primer amplification. The table came from immunoSEQ multiplex PCR; TCRdb's copy has only in-frame clones and leaves some out. V and J calls and clone size are as listed in that table; D and trimming were resolved from the DNA. The profile shows a few hundred thousand clones, around 89% of them singletons. This sequence originates from a woman aged 40 to 50 with acute or convalescent COVID-19. The chain recombines TRBV5-1 with TRBJ2-5, with 14 bases identical to TRBD2. The material sequenced was peripheral blood. CDR3 DNA: TGCGCCAGCAGCATGGGGACTAGCGGGGGCGGGACCCAGTACTTC. Translation gives CASSMGTSGGGTQYF.